The 6 T cell receptor beta chains below come from one sample, sequenced in a study of prognosis after radiotherapy for stage I lung cancer. Genomic DNA was the source, and TCR beta CDR3 was amplified from it by two-round multiplex PCR. With primers specific to each TRBV and TRBJ gene, the first-round PCR was performed. TCRdb re-derived calls from the multiplex PCR reads in MiXCR, one entry per CDR3 protein. The sample holds about 51,000 distinct CDR3 sequences, less than 35% seen once. The material was PBMCs, obtained before or after stereotactic body radiation therapy (not recorded which). The source is a donor at least 50 years old with non-small cell lung cancer.

At least ten counts were recorded for this clonotype. The chain carries TRBV20-1 and TRBJ1-2; D possibly corresponds to TRBD1 (5 bases). Between the trimmed V and J ends, which lost 6 bases and 5 bases, there was a span of 13 bases. The length of the CDR3 is 12 residues. Germline CDR1 and CDR2: DFQATT and SNEGSKA (reference sequence). CDR3 region: CSAGRGGYGYTF. For the CDR3, the DNA is TGCAGTGCAGGACGGGGGGGTTATGGCTACACCTTC.

This clonotype turned up a few times. The V and J genes are TRBV20-1 and TRBJ2-5; a possible D gene is TRBD1 (5 bases). Germline CDR1 DFQATT, CDR2 SNEGSKA (reference sequence). The CDR3 consists of 14 residues. Between the trimmed V and J ends, which lost 3 bases and 4 bases, there was a span of 15 bases. CDR3 in amino acids: CSASFHGAGETQYF. In DNA, the CDR3 is TGCAGTGCTAGTTTCCATGGGGCAGGAGAGACCCAGTACTTC.

For this clonotype: This may come from a read error, since a much larger clone is one base off. The final CDR3 position lacks the conserved phenylalanine or tryptophan, pointing to a likely read error. The J gene is TRBJ1-6, the V gene TRBV11-3; TRBD1 is a possible D gene (5 bases). The CDR3 has 19 amino acids. Looked up from germline, CDR1 is SGHNT and CDR2 is YENEEA. V lost 5 bases, J lost 8 bases, and 28 bases lay in between. For the CDR3, the DNA is TGTGCCAGCAGCCAACTTGGGGGTTCAGGGAGAAGTAGGGATTCACCCCTCCACTCT. It is translated as CASSQLGGSGRSRDSPLHS.

This clonotype is termed medium-sized. The genes are TRBV20-1 and TRBJ2-2; D possibly corresponds to TRBD2 (5 bases). Germline values: CDR1 DFQATT, CDR2 SNEGSKA (reference sequence). V was pared by 3 bases and J by 4 bases, with 6 bases between. The CDR3 runs 12 residues. CDR3 amino acids: CSASTSTGELFF. CDR3 DNA sequence: TGCAGTGCTAGTACTAGCACCGGGGAGCTGTTTTTT.

This clonotype appeared many times. The gene calls are TRBV27 and TRBJ2-4, with a weak D call TRBD2 (5 bases). Germline CDR1 reads MNHEY; CDR2 reads SMNVEV (reference sequence). The CDR3 is 14 residues long. V was clipped by 3 bases and J by 2 bases, with 8 bases between them. The CDR3: CASSFAGTKNIQYF. DNA for the CDR3: TGTGCCAGCAGTTTTGCGGGCACCAAAAACATTCAGTACTTC.

This clonotype appeared many times. Given a much more abundant clone one base away, this may be a read error. The chain has TRBV30 and TRBJ1-3; 7 bases line up with TRBD1. Germline V gives CDR1 GTSNPN, CDR2 SVGIG (reference sequence). V lost 8 bases to trimming and J lost 3 bases; unmatched junction nucleotides: 16. The CDR3 is made up of 16 amino acids. Here the CDR3 reads CARGEGARTGGNTIYF. For the CDR3, the DNA is TGTGCCCGGGGAGAAGGGGCACGGACAGGTGGAAACACCATATATTTT.